The rows below give T cell receptor beta chains drawn from one sample of a study of TIL therapy for anti-PD-1-resistant metastatic lung cancer. The table came from immunoSEQ multiplex PCR; TCRdb's copy has only in-frame clones and leaves some out. The sample has more than 20,000 clones, about two thirds seen once; the top ten hold over 7%. The specimen was tumor tissue, collected at baseline. The receptors originated from a person aged 25-80 years with non-small cell lung cancer. The CDR3 runs from the conserved cysteine through the conserved F or W. D genes are given only for firm matches. Size is omitted from some rows. Given values are once, few, many or a class for expanded clones.

cdr3_aa: CASSFFPGTGGLSAPGELFF
cdr3_nt: TGCGCCAGCAGCTTCTTTCCCGGGACAGGGGGATTATCCGCACCGGGTGAGCTGTTTTTT
clone_size: .
d_call: TRBD1
v_call: TRBV5-1
j_call: TRBJ2-2

cdr3_aa: CASSVLSGYDGYTF
cdr3_nt: TGTGCCAGCAGCGTATTGTCAGGGTACGATGGCTACACCTTC
clone_size: few
d_call: .
v_call: TRBV9
j_call: TRBJ1-2

cdr3_aa: CATSRDRTGVDEQFF
cdr3_nt: TGTGCCACCAGCAGAGATCGGACAGGGGTCGATGAGCAGTTCTTC
clone_size: .
d_call: TRBD1
v_call: TRBV15
j_call: TRBJ2-1

cdr3_aa: CASSQGSDVTNEKLFF
cdr3_nt: TGTGCCAGCAGCCAAGGCTCGGACGTAACTAATGAAAAACTGTTTTTT
clone_size: .
d_call: .
v_call: TRBV4-2
j_call: TRBJ1-4

cdr3_aa: CASSQGGQYNEQFF
cdr3_nt: TGTGCCAGCAGCCAAGGAGGACAGTACAATGAGCAGTTCTTC
clone_size: medium-sized
d_call: .
v_call: TRBV14
j_call: TRBJ2-1

cdr3_aa: CASSLPLAQETQYF
cdr3_nt: TGTGCCAGCAGTCTCCCCCTAGCTCAAGAGACCCAGTACTTC
clone_size: .
d_call: .
v_call: TRBV7-9
j_call: TRBJ2-5

cdr3_aa: CASSQDIGSGANVLTF
cdr3_nt: TGCGCCAGCAGCCAAGATATCGGGTCCGGGGCCAACGTCCTGACTTTC
clone_size: .
d_call: .
v_call: TRBV4-3
j_call: TRBJ2-6

cdr3_aa: CASSFGGGGFGGELFF
cdr3_nt: TGTGCCAGCAGCTTTGGCGGTGGGGGGTTCGGCGGGGAGCTGTTTTTT
clone_size: .
d_call: .
v_call: TRBV5-6
j_call: TRBJ2-2

cdr3_aa: CASRTSGTSNEQFF
cdr3_nt: TGTGCCAGCAGGACCTCCGGGACATCCAATGAGCAGTTCTTC
clone_size: once
d_call: .
v_call: TRBV7-3
j_call: TRBJ2-1

cdr3_aa: CASSLEGVGRHSGNTIYF
cdr3_nt: TGCGCCAGCAGCTTGGAGGGAGTCGGGAGGCACTCTGGAAACACCATATATTTT
clone_size: .
d_call: .
v_call: TRBV5-1
j_call: TRBJ1-3

cdr3_aa: CSVKEPLRSNTEAFF
cdr3_nt: TGCAGCGTCAAGGAGCCGCTTCGGTCGAACACTGAAGCTTTCTTT
clone_size: once
d_call: .
v_call: TRBV29-1
j_call: TRBJ1-1

cdr3_aa: CASKTGSTEAFF
cdr3_nt: TGTGCCAGCAAAACAGGGAGCACTGAAGCTTTCTTT
clone_size: .
d_call: .
v_call: TRBV6-5
j_call: TRBJ1-1

cdr3_aa: CASSQDEGTDTQYF
cdr3_nt: TGCGCCAGCAGCCAAGATGAGGGAACAGATACGCAGTATTTT
clone_size: .
d_call: .
v_call: TRBV4-3
j_call: TRBJ2-3

cdr3_aa: CSPRGYGYTF
cdr3_nt: TGCAGTCCTCGGGGATACGGCTACACCTTC
clone_size: few
d_call: .
v_call: TRBV20-1
j_call: TRBJ1-2

cdr3_aa: CATQGEGLLEQYF
cdr3_nt: TGTGCCACCCAGGGAGAGGGATTGCTCGAGCAGTACTTC
clone_size: few
d_call: .
v_call: TRBV10-3
j_call: TRBJ2-7

cdr3_aa: CASSGPGHLSSYNEQFF
cdr3_nt: TGTGCCAGCAGCGGTCCGGGACACTTGAGCTCCTACAATGAGCAGTTCTTC
clone_size: .
d_call: .
v_call: TRBV9
j_call: TRBJ2-1

cdr3_aa: CASVRGTGGSGELFF
cdr3_nt: TGTGCCAGCGTCCGGGGGACAGGGGGATCCGGGGAGCTGTTTTTT
clone_size: .
d_call: TRBD1
v_call: TRBV9
j_call: TRBJ2-2

cdr3_aa: CASSLEMAVSDTQYF
cdr3_nt: TGTGCCAGCAGCTTAGAGATGGCGGTTTCAGATACGCAGTATTTT
clone_size: .
d_call: .
v_call: TRBV11-2
j_call: TRBJ2-3

cdr3_aa: CASSVYGGHEWEQFF
cdr3_nt: TGTGCCAGCAGCGTATACGGGGGGCACGAGTGGGAGCAGTTCTTC
clone_size: .
d_call: .
v_call: TRBV9
j_call: TRBJ2-1

cdr3_aa: CASSLGQGRNTIYF
cdr3_nt: TGTGCCAGCAGTCTTGGACAGGGAAGAAACACCATATATTTT
clone_size: .
d_call: TRBD1
v_call: TRBV28
j_call: TRBJ1-3

cdr3_aa: CASSLAGVYGYTF
cdr3_nt: TGTGCCAGCAGCTTGGCCGGGGTCTATGGCTACACCTTC
clone_size: .
d_call: .
v_call: TRBV7-3
j_call: TRBJ1-2

cdr3_aa: CASSVDAGVTEAFF
cdr3_nt: TGTGCCAGCAGCGTAGACGCAGGAGTCACTGAAGCTTTCTTT
clone_size: .
d_call: .
v_call: TRBV9
j_call: TRBJ1-1

cdr3_aa: CASSQDLGLLYEQYF
cdr3_nt: TGCGCCAGCAGCCAAGATTTGGGTTTGCTTTACGAGCAGTACTTC
clone_size: few
d_call: .
v_call: TRBV4-1
j_call: TRBJ2-7

cdr3_aa: CASSLAWTGVVLRDSPLHF
cdr3_nt: TGTGCCAGCAGCTTGGCTTGGACAGGCGTGGTTCTCCGGGATTCACCCCTCCACTTT
clone_size: .
d_call: TRBD1
v_call: TRBV5-5
j_call: TRBJ1-6

cdr3_aa: CASSPGQTSSYEQYF
cdr3_nt: TGTGCCAGCTCACCAGGGCAGACTAGCTCCTACGAGCAGTACTTC
clone_size: .
d_call: .
v_call: TRBV18
j_call: TRBJ2-7

cdr3_aa: CASSSRESAQYF
cdr3_nt: TGTGCCAGCAGCTCGCGGGAAAGCGCGCAGTACTTC
clone_size: few
d_call: .
v_call: TRBV7-2
j_call: TRBJ2-7

cdr3_aa: CASSEPERGLRETQYF
cdr3_nt: TGTGCCAGCAGTGAACCCGAGCGGGGGCTGCGGGAGACCCAGTACTTC
clone_size: once
d_call: TRBD2
v_call: TRBV2
j_call: TRBJ2-5

cdr3_aa: CASSLAGQGNTEAFF
cdr3_nt: TGCGCCAGCAGCTTAGCGGGACAGGGTAACACTGAAGCTTTCTTT
clone_size: few
d_call: TRBD1
v_call: TRBV5-1
j_call: TRBJ1-1

cdr3_aa: CASSLAYEQYF
cdr3_nt: TGTGCCAGCAGTCTGGCCTACGAGCAGTACTTC
clone_size: .
d_call: .
v_call: TRBV28
j_call: TRBJ2-7

cdr3_aa: CASSIGGAASQPQHF
cdr3_nt: TGTGCCAGTAGTATAGGCGGGGCAGCGAGTCAGCCCCAGCATTTT
clone_size: .
d_call: .
v_call: TRBV19
j_call: TRBJ1-5

cdr3_aa: CASISQGGYGYTF
cdr3_nt: TGTGCCAGCATTTCACAGGGTGGCTATGGCTACACCTTC
clone_size: few
d_call: .
v_call: TRBV2
j_call: TRBJ1-2

cdr3_aa: CASSLALGGGNEKLFF
cdr3_nt: TGCGCCAGCAGCTTGGCCTTGGGGGGTGGAAATGAAAAACTGTTTTTT
clone_size: .
d_call: .
v_call: TRBV5-1
j_call: TRBJ1-4

cdr3_aa: CASSQHPGGRFQPQHF
cdr3_nt: TGCGCCAGCAGCCAGCACCCCGGGGGGCGCTTTCAGCCCCAGCATTTT
clone_size: .
d_call: .
v_call: TRBV4-1
j_call: TRBJ1-5

cdr3_aa: CASSQKTWAAEAFF
cdr3_nt: TGTGCCAGCAGCCAAAAGACGTGGGCGGCTGAAGCTTTCTTT
clone_size: .
d_call: .
v_call: TRBV4-2
j_call: TRBJ1-1

cdr3_aa: CASSPSGTGVDGYTF
cdr3_nt: TGCGCCAGCAGCCCCTCCGGGACAGGGGTCGATGGCTACACCTTC
clone_size: few
d_call: TRBD1
v_call: TRBV5-1
j_call: TRBJ1-2

cdr3_aa: CASSDGDGATEAFF
cdr3_nt: TGCGCCAGCAGCGACGGAGATGGAGCCACTGAAGCTTTCTTT
clone_size: .
d_call: .
v_call: TRBV5-1
j_call: TRBJ1-1

cdr3_aa: CASSYKVTGANVLTF
cdr3_nt: TGTGCCAGCAGTTACAAGGTTACTGGGGCCAACGTCCTGACTTTC
clone_size: .
d_call: .
v_call: TRBV6-5
j_call: TRBJ2-6

cdr3_aa: CSVEQGATEAFF
cdr3_nt: TGCAGCGTTGAACAGGGGGCCACTGAAGCTTTCTTT
clone_size: .
d_call: TRBD1
v_call: TRBV29-1
j_call: TRBJ1-1

cdr3_aa: CASRSIEPGDEQYF
cdr3_nt: TGCGCCAGCAGAAGTATAGAACCTGGTGACGAGCAGTACTTC
clone_size: few
d_call: .
v_call: TRBV10-2
j_call: TRBJ2-7

cdr3_aa: CASSVQGQNTEAFF
cdr3_nt: TGTGCCAGCAGCGTGCAGGGTCAGAACACTGAAGCTTTCTTT
clone_size: few
d_call: .
v_call: TRBV9
j_call: TRBJ1-1

cdr3_aa: CASSGPPIDRVGDTQYF
cdr3_nt: TGTGCCAGCAGTGGACCTCCAATAGACAGGGTTGGAGATACGCAGTATTTT
clone_size: .
d_call: TRBD1
v_call: TRBV2
j_call: TRBJ2-3

cdr3_aa: CASSQVGGGETQYF
cdr3_nt: TGTGCCAGCAGCCAAGTAGGAGGGGGAGAGACCCAGTACTTC
clone_size: .
d_call: .
v_call: TRBV14
j_call: TRBJ2-5

cdr3_aa: CASLTGPGGNEQFF
cdr3_nt: TGTGCCAGCCTGACAGGCCCTGGGGGCAATGAGCAGTTCTTC
clone_size: once
d_call: .
v_call: TRBV2
j_call: TRBJ2-1

cdr3_aa: CASSPTTSSTGELFF
cdr3_nt: TGTGCCAGCTCACCGACCACTAGCTCCACCGGGGAGCTGTTTTTT
clone_size: few
d_call: .
v_call: TRBV18
j_call: TRBJ2-2

cdr3_aa: CASTIRTSSYEQYF
cdr3_nt: TGTGCCAGCACTATAAGGACCAGCTCCTACGAGCAGTACTTC
clone_size: .
d_call: .
v_call: TRBV2
j_call: TRBJ2-7

cdr3_aa: CASSPGQGGGYTF
cdr3_nt: TGTGCCAGCAGTCCCGGACAGGGAGGTGGCTACACCTTC
clone_size: .
d_call: TRBD1
v_call: TRBV27
j_call: TRBJ1-2

cdr3_aa: CASKTGDLEQYF
cdr3_nt: TGTGCCAGCAAGACAGGAGACCTCGAGCAGTACTTC
clone_size: .
d_call: .
v_call: TRBV28
j_call: TRBJ2-7

cdr3_aa: CASSWTSGGAGANVLTF
cdr3_nt: TGTGCCAGCAGCTGGACTAGCGGGGGGGCCGGGGCCAACGTCCTGACTTTC
clone_size: .
d_call: TRBD2
v_call: TRBV5-4
j_call: TRBJ2-6

cdr3_aa: CASSTVPDGPQHF
cdr3_nt: TGTGCCAGTAGTACGGTTCCGGACGGACCCCAGCATTTT
clone_size: .
d_call: .
v_call: TRBV19
j_call: TRBJ1-5

cdr3_aa: CASSLSTGANNEKLFF
cdr3_nt: TGCGCCAGCAGCCTTAGCACAGGAGCGAATAATGAAAAACTGTTTTTT
clone_size: .
d_call: .
v_call: TRBV4-3
j_call: TRBJ1-4

cdr3_aa: CASSSNRGRTKNIQYF
cdr3_nt: TGCGCCAGCAGTTCGAACAGGGGGCGAACCAAAAACATTCAGTACTTC
clone_size: .
d_call: TRBD1
v_call: TRBV10-1
j_call: TRBJ2-4

cdr3_aa: CASSLGGTGIYGYTF
cdr3_nt: TGTGCCAGCAGCTTAGGCGGGACAGGGATCTATGGCTACACCTTC
clone_size: .
d_call: TRBD1
v_call: TRBV7-2
j_call: TRBJ1-2

cdr3_aa: CASSYMGGPNEQFF
cdr3_nt: TGTGCCAGCAGTTACATGGGGGGACCTAATGAGCAGTTCTTC
clone_size: once
d_call: .
v_call: TRBV6-5
j_call: TRBJ2-1

cdr3_aa: CASSDAISGNTIYF
cdr3_nt: TGTGCCAGCAGTGATGCAATCTCTGGAAACACCATATATTTT
clone_size: .
d_call: .
v_call: TRBV25-1
j_call: TRBJ1-3